The 22 T cell receptor beta chains below come from one sample, sequenced in a study of tumor-infiltrating lymphocytes in primary liver carcinoma. A constant-region primer served to make TCR beta cDNA from about 0.45 ug total RNA. Libraries covering TCR beta were generated through three nested multiplex PCR rounds (using a slightly modified ARM-PCR). PCR rounds one and two used TRBV1-TRBV30 forward primers with a C-beta reverse primer for approximately 10 cycles each. In TCRdb, the multiplex PCR reads were re-called with MiXCR into one record per CDR3 protein. The sample carries around 22,000 distinct CDR3 sequences, 80% recorded once. DNA and RNA were both co-extracted from around 20-30 mg of bulk tissue that had not been sorted. The source material was liver tumor tissue from sampling region 2. Noted subset: tumor region T2, inferior pole. The receptor source for this set is a woman in her 30s with primary liver carcinoma and hepatitis B virus infection.

This clonotype came up once. The chain is built from TRBV5-4 and TRBJ2-3, with TRBD2 identical over 7 bases. The CDR3 runs to 18 residues. Germline V gives CDR1 SGHNT, CDR2 YYREEE (reference sequence). The trim removed 8 bases at V and 3 bases at J, leaving 21 bases unmatched. The CDR3 spells CASSSPAASGSRTDTQYF. The DNA of the CDR3 is TGTGCCAGTAGTAGCCCGGCGGCTAGCGGAAGTCGGACAGATACGCAGTATTTT.

Turning to this clonotype: The junction departs from germline at one end; a sequencing error may be responsible. V is TRBV29-1 and J is TRBJ2-7, with D unclear. Germline CDR1 and CDR2: SQVTM and ANQGSEA. The CDR3 sequence is 14 residues long. CDR3 amino acids: CSVEDECSSYEQYF. The CDR3 bases are TGCAGCGTTGAAGATGAATGCAGCTCATACGAACAGTACTTC.

Many counts were recorded for this clonotype. A junction end diverges from the germline sequence, so it may reflect a read error. V gene TRBV7-9 combines with J gene TRBJ2-7; TRBD2 agrees at 9 bases. CDR1 and CDR2 (germline): SEHNR, FQNEAQ (reference sequence). This CDR3 spans 15 amino acids. DNA of the CDR3: TGTGCCAGCAGCTGGGGACTAGCCGCACCTTACGAGCGGTACTTC. It codes for CASSWGLAAPYERYF.

To note about this clonotype: Its ends do not fully match the called genes, so a read error is possible. This sequence joins TRBV6-5 and TRBJ2-7; 8 bases agree with TRBD2. CDR3 length: 17 amino acids. Germline lookup yields CDR1 MNHEY and CDR2 SVGAGI. CDR3 protein: CASSLAGTSGSSYEQHF. The CDR3 DNA is TGTGCCAGCAGCTTAGCCGGGACTAGTGGGAGCTCCTACGAGCAGCACTTC.

This clonotype was picked up a small number of times. One end of the junction does not line up with germline, which may come from a read error. This chain links TRBV6-5 with TRBJ2-2; D gene ambiguous. Germline V gene sequence: CDR1 MNHEY, CDR2 SVGAGI. The CDR3 is 15 residues long. The CDR3 here is CANSPRTEFTGELFF. As DNA, the CDR3 is TGTGCCAACAGTCCGCGAACAGAGTTCACCGGGGAGCTGTTTTTT.

This clonotype was seen once. Mismatch with germline at one junction end may stem from a read error. V and J are TRBV6-1 and TRBJ2-1; 7 nucleotides match TRBD1. This CDR3 contains 15 residues. Germline V gene data show CDR1 as MNHNS and CDR2 as SASEGT. CDR3 in DNA: TGTACCAGCAGTGGACAGGACAGGTCCTACAATGAGCAGATCTTC. Protein sequence: CTSSGQDRSYNEQIF.

The rearrangement links TRBV12-3 or TRBV12-4 to TRBJ2-3, with a tentative D call TRBD1 (5 bases). The CDR3 has 14 residues. Written as DNA, the CDR3 is TGTGTCAGTGGAACGGGTGGGGCAACAGATACGCAGTATTTT. Its translation: CVSGTGGATDTQYF.

The chain recombines TRBV3-1 with TRBJ1-1; D is unclear. V was clipped by 1 base and J by 11 bases, with 11 bases between them. CDR3 length: 12 amino acids. The V gene's germline CDR1 is LGHDT and CDR2 YNNKEL (reference sequence). The CDR3 here is CASSQGSIRAFF. CDR3 nucleotides: TGTGCCAGCAGCCAAGGCTCGATTCGGGCTTTCTTT.

This clonotype was seen just once. One end of the junction does not line up with germline, which may come from a read error. The chain joins TRBV11-2 to TRBJ1-2, with D uncertain. The length of the CDR3 is 15 residues. CDR1 and CDR2 (germline): SGHAT, FQNNGV. This CDR3 is CASNLGGMAERGYTF. The CDR3 region has the DNA TGTGCCAGCAACTTAGGTGGGATGGCAGAGAGAGGCTACACCTTC. Full variable domain (remainder filled in from reference TRBV11-2 and TRBJ1-2): EAGVAQSPRYKIIEKRQSVAFWCNPISGHATLYWYQQILGQGPKLLIQFQNNGVVDDSQLPKDRFSAERLKGVDSTLKIQPAKLEDSAVYLCASNLGGMAERGYTFGSGTRLTVV.

Ten or more counts support this clonotype. The gene calls are TRBV5-5 and TRBJ2-7; perhaps TRBD2 as D (5 bases). The germline V and J ends were trimmed by 2 bases and 3 bases, with 12 bases remaining between them. In germline, CDR1 is SGHKS, CDR2 YYEKEE (reference sequence). The CDR3 covers 14 residues. CDR3 DNA: TGTGCCAGCAGCTTCGAACAGACTATCTACGAGCAGTACTTC. Amino acid sequence: CASSFEQTIYEQYF. Variable domain in full (rest from reference TRBV5-5 and TRBJ2-7): DAGVTQSPTHLIKTRGQQVTLRCSPISGHKSVSWYQQVLGQGPQFIFQYYEKEERGRGNFPDRFSARQFPNYSSELNVNALLLGDSALYLCASSFEQTIYEQYFGPGTRLTVT.

A remark on this clonotype: An end of the junction does not agree with germline; a read error may underlie this. The J gene is TRBJ2-1, the V gene TRBV10-3; D is undetermined. The germline gives CDR1 ENHRY, CDR2 SYGVKD. The CDR3 is made up of 16 amino acids. The CDR3 sequence: CAISESTSRSYNERFF. The CDR3 bases are TGTGCCATCAGTGAGTCGACGAGCAGATCCTACAATGAGCGGTTCTTC.

Details on this clonotype: Its ends do not fully match the called genes, so a read error is possible. This chain joins TRBV6-5 and TRBJ2-2; D gene uncertain. Germline CDR1 reads MNHEY; CDR2 reads SVGAGI. The CDR3 is 13 amino acids. CDR3 residues: CASRQVRTVEMFF. In DNA form, the CDR3 reads TGTGCCAGCAGGCAGGTACGGACCGTGGAGATGTTTTTT.

The rearrangement uses TRBV11-2 and TRBJ1-4; D is perhaps TRBD1 (5 bases). V shed 8 bases and J shed 10 bases, with 11 bases lying between them. Germline lookup yields CDR1 SGHAT and CDR2 FQNNGV. The CDR3 length is 11 residues. The DNA for the CDR3 is TGTGCCAGCCCCTGGGGGGGAAAACTGTTTTTT. Its translation is CASPWGGKLFF. The complete variable domain, with remaining parts taken from reference TRBV11-2 and TRBJ1-4, reads EAGVAQSPRYKIIEKRQSVAFWCNPISGHATLYWYQQILGQGPKLLIQFQNNGVVDDSQLPKDRFSAERLKGVDSTLKIQPAKLEDSAVYLCASPWGGKLFFGSGTQLSVL.

This sequence joins TRBV7-8 and TRBJ2-2; the D gene is possibly TRBD2 (5 bases). The CDR3 is made up of 15 amino acids. Germline V gives CDR1 SGHVS, CDR2 FQNEAQ. V was cut by 10 bases and J by 4 bases, with 19 bases left in between. This CDR3 is CANSLQGLSTGELFF. CDR3 nucleotides: TGTGCCAACAGTTTACAAGGACTCTCCACCGGGGAGCTGTTTTTT.

On this clonotype: Because the CDR3 is missing its conserved closing phenylalanine or tryptophan, this is likely a read error. The DNA is omitted, as the CDR3 cannot be located on it reliably, and the CDR3 follows TCRdb's listing. J is TRBJ2-2 and V is TRBV7-8; the listed D gene, TRBD2, was not tested against the DNA. The CDR3 region is 18 residues in length, termini included. Germline V lookup: CDR1 SGHVS, CDR2 FQNEAQ. The CDR3 sequence is CASSSFRLAGEDIGELFI.

This clonotype has a single count. This sequence may be a read error, since a much larger clone differs from it by one base. A read error is likely, as this CDR3 ends without the conserved phenylalanine or tryptophan. CDR3 residues: CASTQGGGGYTS. CDR3 coding DNA: TGTGCCAGCACTCAGGGGGGTGGAGGCTACACCTCC. The chain employs TRBV11-2 and TRBJ1-2, with 7 bases lining up with TRBD1. CDR3 length: 12 amino acids. Germline loops: CDR1 SGHAT, CDR2 FQNNGV. J gave up 8 bases and V 7 bases, and 7 bases lay outside the gene matches.

A word on this clonotype: Germline is not matched at one junction end, which may reflect a read error. The genes are TRBV12-3 or TRBV12-4 and TRBJ2-7; D gene ambiguous. The CDR3 has 15 residues. The CDR3, as DNA: TGTACCAGCCTACAATCCGGTACACAGCGTTACGAGCAGTGCTTC. It is translated as CTSLQSGTQRYEQCF.

This clonotype was counted a few times. One end of the junction is discordant with germline, which a read error may explain. V gene TRBV9 combines with J gene TRBJ2-5; 9 positions match TRBD2. The germline CDR1 and CDR2 sequences are SGDLS and YYNGEE. This CDR3 comprises 16 residues. The CDR3: CASSVAISGSREAQYF. CDR3 sequence (DNA): TGTGCCAGCAGCGTAGCAATTAGCGGGAGTAGAGAGGCCCAGTACTTC. Full variable domain (rest looked up from reference TRBV9 and TRBJ2-5): DSGVTQTPKHLITATGQRVTLRCSPRSGDLSVYWYQQSLDQGLQFLIQYYNGEERAKGNILERFSAQQFPDLHSELNLSSLELGDSALYFCASSVAISGSREAQYFGPGTRLLVL.

The rearrangement joins TRBV10-3 to TRBJ2-7; 9 bases map to TRBD1. The length of the CDR3 is 16 residues. Germline-derived CDR1 and CDR2 are ENHRY and SYGVKD. V lost 2 bases to trimming and J lost 2 bases; unmatched junction nucleotides: 7. CDR3 DNA: TGTGCCATCAGTGAGCGGACAGGGGACATGGCCTACGAGCAGTACTTC. Amino acid sequence: CAISERTGDMAYEQYF.

On this clonotype itself: Germline and junction disagree at one end, which may indicate a read error. The chain has TRBV5-6 and TRBJ1-2; D not certain. The germline V gene encodes CDR1 SGHDT and CDR2 YYEEEE. This CDR3 has 14 amino acids. This CDR3 is CTSSATAFSDSYTF. Written as DNA, the CDR3 is TGTACCAGCAGCGCAACCGCGTTCAGCGATAGCTACACCTTC.

This clonotype turned up a few times. One end of the junction fails to match germline, which may point to a read error. The J gene is TRBJ2-7, the V gene TRBV11-2; D remains ambiguous. Germline CDR1 reads SGHAT; CDR2 reads FQNNGV. The CDR3 runs 13 residues. CDR3 sequence reads: CASSFPARYEQYF. CDR3 nucleotides: TGTGCTAGCAGCTTTCCGGCGCGGTATGAGCAGTACTTC. Full variable domain (missing parts from reference TRBV11-2 and TRBJ2-7): EAGVAQSPRYKIIEKRQSVAFWCNPISGHATLYWYQQILGQGPKLLIQFQNNGVVDDSQLPKDRFSAERLKGVDSTLKIQPAKLEDSAVYLCASSFPARYEQYFGPGTRLTVT.

As concerns this clonotype: At one end, the junction sequence differs from germline, possibly due to a read error. This chain uses TRBV6-2 or TRBV6-3 with TRBJ1-5, with D possibly TRBD1 on 6 matching bases. Germline lookup yields CDR1 MNHEY and CDR2 SVGEGT. The CDR3 has 13 amino acids. DNA of the CDR3: TGTGCCAACAGTTACCGGGACAATCAGACCAAGCATTTT. This encodes CANSYRDNQTKHF.